This paragraph covers one T cell receptor (beta chain) sequence. This record comes from a study of blood T cell repertoires in COVID-19. About the research overall: The United States, Italy and Spain supplied acute and convalescent COVID-19 samples.

CDR3 length: 16 residues. Germline V gene lookup returns CDR1 MGHRA and CDR2 YSYEKL. With V trimmed by 4 bases and J by 10 bases, 15 bases remained unmatched. The repertoire was sequenced with immunoSEQ multiplex PCR; TCRdb's copy has only in-frame clones and lacks some. In the table there are around 70,000 clones, 75% to 90% of which are singletons. Sequenced material: peripheral blood. J is TRBJ2-1 and V is TRBV4-1; 8 bases match TRBD2. The sequence was obtained from an elderly man with acute or convalescent COVID-19. CDR3 sequence: CASSPFWTGGWREQFF. The CDR3 nucleotides read TGCGCCAGCAGCCCCTTCTGGACGGGGGGGTGGAGAGAGCAGTTCTTC.